This T cell receptor (beta chain) was recorded in a study of long-term antiretroviral therapy in people with HIV. Study conclusions and caveats: Relative to control repertoires, HIV repertoires exhibited narrower CDR3 length ranges.

This was the immunoSEQ v3.0 assay at survey level. Libraries were prepared by immunoSEQ multiplex PCR; TCRdb keeps only in-frame clonotypes and omits some of them. The sample lists about 35,000 clones, roughly 80% occurring once. This clone was seen only a few times. The target antigen is unknown. Sampling of each donor yielded at least one pre-ART PBMC sample and at least two post-ART PBMC samples. Samples held roughly 0.85-11 million cryopreserved PBMC, and DNA extraction followed. This CDR3 contains 12 residues. Germline assignment: CDR1 SNHLY and CDR2 FYNNEI. V was clipped by 8 bases and J by 7 bases, with 14 bases between them.

This sequence joins TRBV2 and TRBJ1-2; D not resolved. Specimen: unsorted PBMCs, collected 2 years after starting antiretroviral therapy. The sequence came from a woman aged 50 to 65 with HIV. This CDR3 reads CASGTEGGGYTF. The CDR3 nucleotides are TGTGCCAGCGGAACAGAGGGTGGTGGCTACACCTTC.